The 31 T cell receptor beta chains reported below all come from one sample, sequenced in a study of cytomegalovirus exposure and HLA in healthy donors. Only in-frame clones appear in the TCRdb table, and some are missing; sequencing was by immunoSEQ multiplex PCR. The data show about 200,000 clones, roughly 85% seen once. The sequencing sample was made of PBMCs. The receptors come from a woman between 18 and 29 years old in good health and CMV-seronegative.

The rearrangement joins TRBV7-9 to TRBJ2-1, with 12 nucleotides matching TRBD2. There are 16 residues in the CDR3. The germline gives CDR1 SEHNR, CDR2 FQNEAQ (reference sequence). V lost 5 bases, J lost 2 bases, and 4 bases stayed unmatched. The CDR3 protein is CASSPLAGGPYNEQFF. The CDR3 DNA reads as TGTGCCAGCAGCCCGCTAGCGGGAGGGCCCTACAATGAGCAGTTCTTC.

This chain uses TRBV6-6 with TRBJ2-1, with D unclear. The CDR3 runs 16 residues. The germline V gene has CDR1 MNHNY and CDR2 SVGAGI (reference sequence). The V and J ends lost 2 bases and 2 bases respectively, with 13 bases between them. CDR3 DNA: TGTGCCAGCAGTTACCGCCCGTCGGAAGCCTACAATGAGCAGTTCTTC. Its translation is CASSYRPSEAYNEQFF.

This clone was seen more than once but under ten times. The J gene is TRBJ2-1, the V gene TRBV6-1; either TRBD1 or TRBD2 may supply D (5 bases each). V lost 7 bases to trimming and J lost 0 bases, with 13 bases between them. The length of the CDR3 is 15 residues. Germline CDR1 MNHNS, CDR2 SASEGT. The CDR3: CASTPGPDSYNEQFF. As DNA, the CDR3 is TGTGCCAGCACCCCGGGGCCAGACTCCTACAATGAGCAGTTCTTC.

This clone appeared a single time. The gene calls are TRBV6-6 and TRBJ2-7, with 7 bases fitting TRBD1. V shed 10 bases, J shed 3 bases, and the junction held 9 bases outside the gene matches. This CDR3 is built from 13 residues. The germline gives CDR1 MNHNY, CDR2 SVGAGI (reference sequence). The CDR3 DNA reads as TGTGCCACCCGAGGACAGGCCAGCTACGAGCAGTACTTC. Protein product: CATRGQASYEQYF.

The chain joins TRBV19 to TRBJ1-2; D gene unclear. V was shortened by 5 bases and J by 7 bases, with 17 bases between the two germline ends. Per germline, CDR1 LNHDA and CDR2 SQIVND (reference sequence). This CDR3 contains 14 residues. CDR3 coding DNA: TGTGCCAGTAGTTCGCAGATCCCGAGCGCTGGCTACACCTTC. It yields the protein CASSSQIPSAGYTF.

This rearrangement joins TRBV11-1 to TRBJ2-1; no clear D gene. The CDR3 is 11 amino acids. V was shortened by 4 bases and J by 9 bases, with 7 bases between the two germline ends. Germline CDR1 is SGHAT and CDR2 is FQDESV (reference sequence). The CDR3, as DNA: TGTGCCAGCAGCTCCAGAGGTGAGCAGTTCTTC. Translating it yields CASSSRGEQFF.

A few counts support this clone. The gene calls are TRBV5-1 and TRBJ1-3; TRBD1 matches 12 bases. V lost 4 bases and J lost 1; bases outside the gene matches: 9. The CDR3 has 18 residues. CDR1 SGHRS and CDR2 YFSETQ come from the germline V gene. In DNA, the CDR3 is TGCGCCAGCAGCAGGGGACAGGGGGCTGGATTTTCTGGAAACACCATATATTTT. Protein sequence: CASSRGQGAGFSGNTIYF.

The CDR3 region is CASRRQGERYGYTF. For the CDR3, the DNA is TGTGCCAGCAGGAGACAGGGGGAGCGTTATGGCTACACCTTC. J is TRBJ1-2 and V is TRBV27; 9 nucleotides match TRBD1. V trimming: 6 bases; J trimming: 5 bases; junction bases outside the gene matches: 7. Germline V gene lookup returns CDR1 MNHEY and CDR2 SMNVEV (reference sequence). The CDR3 is 14 amino acids.

The chain joins TRBV5-1 to TRBJ2-7; tentative D call: TRBD2 (6 bases). Germline V gene lookup returns CDR1 SGHRS and CDR2 YFSETQ. V lost 4 bases, J lost 3 bases, and 23 bases lay in between. This CDR3 region has 17 residues. CDR3 in DNA: TGCGCCAGCAGCCAGAAGGTTCTCGGGGGAGTAAGCTACGAGCAGTACTTC. The encoded protein is CASSQKVLGGVSYEQYF.

This rearrangement joins TRBV5-1 to TRBJ1-1; no clear D gene. This CDR3 has 13 amino acids. Germline-derived CDR1 and CDR2 are SGHRS and YFSETQ. The V end lost 1 base, the J end lost 0 bases, and 4 bases lay between the germline ends. CDR3 loop: CASSLLMNTEAFF. CDR3 bases: TGCGCCAGCAGCTTGCTGATGAACACTGAAGCTTTCTTT.

J is TRBJ1-2 and V is TRBV5-4; TRBD1 aligns across 8 bases. The germline CDR1 and CDR2 sequences are SGHNT and YYREEE (reference sequence). After removal of 4 bases from V and 8 bases from J, the junction contained 10 bases not matched to a gene. The CDR3 spans 14 residues. As DNA, the CDR3 is TGTGCCAGCAGCCAACTCGGACAGGGTAAAGGCTACACCTTC. Amino acids: CASSQLGQGKGYTF.

V usage is TRBV28 and J usage is TRBJ2-7, with 7 nucleotides matching TRBD1. V shed 3 bases and J 3 bases; nucleotides not matched to a gene: 8. This CDR3 comprises 15 residues. Germline-derived CDR1 and CDR2 are MDHEN and SYDVKM. The CDR3 spells CASSLVRGSHYEQYF. CDR3 bases: TGTGCCAGCAGTTTGGTCAGGGGGTCGCACTACGAGCAGTACTTC.

The rearrangement joins TRBV6-1 to TRBJ2-1; 8 bases are shared with TRBD1. Losses at the gene ends were 4 bases for V and 4 bases for J; bases not matched to a gene: 9. This CDR3 has 16 residues. CDR1 is MNHNS and CDR2 is SASEGT in the germline V gene. CDR3 coding DNA: TGTGCCAGCAGTGGGGCCGGACAGGGCCGATACAATGAGCAGTTCTTC. Translating gives CASSGAGQGRYNEQFF.

The V call is TRBV5-1, the J call TRBJ2-7; TRBD1 is a possible D gene (6 bases). CDR3 length: 12 amino acids. Germline CDR1 reads SGHRS; CDR2 reads YFSETQ. V lost 4 bases and J 3 bases, leaving 8 bases between the germline ends. Here the CDR3 reads CASSPDSYEQYF. CDR3 sequence (DNA): TGCGCCAGCAGCCCGGACAGCTACGAGCAGTACTTC.

This chain uses TRBV27 with TRBJ2-1; D ambiguous. The ends were cut back, 6 bases at V and 6 bases at J, with 18 bases in the middle. CDR1 and CDR2 from the germline V gene are MNHEY and SMNVEV (reference sequence). There are 15 residues in the CDR3. The DNA of the CDR3 is TGTGCCAGCAGCTCAATCCCCTCCTCTGGCAATGAGCAGTTCTTC. Encoded protein: CASSSIPSSGNEQFF.

The chain carries TRBV27 and TRBJ2-5, with D perhaps matching TRBD2 (5 bases). Germline-derived CDR1 and CDR2 are MNHEY and SMNVEV (reference sequence). The V end lost 0 bases, the J end lost 7 bases, and 15 bases lay between the germline ends. CDR3 size: 15 residues. CDR3 protein: CASSLSPQTLGTQYF. The CDR3 nucleotides are TGTGCCAGCAGTTTATCCCCCCAGACACTAGGGACCCAGTACTTC.

This clone has more than one count but fewer than ten. V gene TRBV6-5 combines with J gene TRBJ1-2; D gene ambiguous. The germline V gene encodes CDR1 MNHEY and CDR2 SVGAGI. Trimming took off 0 bases at V and 3 bases at J, with 11 bases between the two ends. The CDR3 length is 15 residues. The CDR3 sequence is CASSYSQLTYYGYTF. DNA of the CDR3: TGTGCCAGCAGTTACTCGCAGCTGACCTACTATGGCTACACCTTC.

The chain has TRBV5-1 and TRBJ2-7, with D perhaps TRBD2 (5 bases). The CDR3 consists of 18 residues. The germline V gene has CDR1 SGHRS and CDR2 YFSETQ. V was cut by 3 bases and J by 0 bases, with 22 bases left in between. CDR3 loop: CASSSTDPRGTLSYEQYF. The CDR3 coding sequence is TGCGCCAGCAGCTCCACCGACCCTCGGGGAACCCTCTCCTACGAGCAGTACTTC.

This clone was seen a handful of times. The chain uses TRBV4-1 and TRBJ2-7; the match to TRBD2 covers 11 bases. Germline V CDR1 and CDR2: MGHRA, YSYEKL. The J segment lost 3 bases and the V segment lost 4 bases, leaving 2 bases of the junction unmatched. The CDR3 covers 14 residues. The CDR3 DNA sequence: TGCGCCAGCAGCCCGGGGACTAGCGGCTACGAGCAGTACTTC. Protein sequence: CASSPGTSGYEQYF.

The chain links TRBV25-1 to TRBJ2-5; D is perhaps TRBD2 (6 bases). Germline V gives CDR1 MGHDK, CDR2 SYGVNS. V was pared by 0 bases and J by 1 base, with 15 bases between. The CDR3 loop spans 17 amino acids. The CDR3 DNA reads TGTGCCAGCAGTGAATATGGGGGACTTCCTTCCCAAGAGACCCAGTACTTC. It yields the protein CASSEYGGLPSQETQYF.

The V call is TRBV5-1, the J call TRBJ2-5, with TRBD2 as a possible D gene (6 bases). Germline CDR1 SGHRS, CDR2 YFSETQ. The CDR3 length is 15 residues. Trimming left V 3 bases short and J 5 bases short, with 17 bases between. The DNA for the CDR3 is TGCGCCAGCAGCTACGGGGAGGCGGGGTGGGAGACCCAGTACTTC. Amino acid sequence: CASSYGEAGWETQYF.

V usage is TRBV6-1 and J usage is TRBJ2-5; D ambiguous. This CDR3 has 12 amino acids. The germline V gene has CDR1 MNHNS and CDR2 SASEGT. The V and J ends lost 3 bases and 2 bases respectively, with 4 bases between them. CDR3 coding DNA: TGTGCCAGCAGTGACGTACAAGAGACCCAGTACTTC. Its protein product is CASSDVQETQYF.

This clone was seen more than once but under ten times. The V and J genes are TRBV11-2 and TRBJ1-1; D gene uncertain. CDR1 and CDR2 from the germline V gene are SGHAT and FQNNGV. With 0 bases removed from V and 11 bases from J, the gap between germline ends came to 13 bases. This CDR3 spans 13 amino acids. The CDR3 nucleotides read TGTGCCAGCAGCTTAGATGGGAACAGTAAGGCTTTCTTT. As protein: CASSLDGNSKAFF.

This chain connects TRBV10-3 to TRBJ2-7, with 7 positions matching TRBD1. Trimming removed 6 bases from V and 0 bases from J; junction bases left unmatched: 8. The CDR3 length is 15 residues. In germline, CDR1 is ENHRY, CDR2 SYGVKD. The CDR3 protein is CAISARGQSSYEQYF. In nucleotides, the CDR3 is TGTGCCATCAGCGCGAGGGGACAGAGCTCCTACGAGCAGTACTTC.

The chain combines TRBV6-5 with TRBJ1-5; TRBD1 matches at 8 bases. With 6 bases clipped from V and 4 bases from J, the junction kept 8 bases outside the gene matches. The CDR3 extends over 15 amino acids. Germline CDR1 and CDR2: MNHEY and SVGAGI. The CDR3 DNA follows: TGTGCCAGCAGCCCCCGGACAGGGAAAAATCAGCCCCAGCATTTT. Its protein is CASSPRTGKNQPQHF.

The chain carries TRBV11-2 and TRBJ2-2, with 7 bases aligning to TRBD1. Per germline, CDR1 SGHAT and CDR2 FQNNGV. With V trimmed by 10 bases and J by 2 bases, 13 bases remained unmatched. The length of the CDR3 is 16 residues. The CDR3 sequence: CATGETDRSNTGELFF. CDR3 bases: TGTGCCACCGGCGAAACGGACAGGAGTAACACCGGGGAGCTGTTTTTT.

Written as DNA, the CDR3 is TGTGCCAGCAGTTTATCTAGCCTAGCGGGCTCCTACGAGCAGTACTTC. It encodes CASSLSSLAGSYEQYF. This chain uses TRBV27 with TRBJ2-7, with 8 bases matching TRBD2. The CDR3 is made up of 16 amino acids. V trimming: 0 bases; J trimming: 0 bases; junction bases outside the gene matches: 4. Germline lookup yields CDR1 MNHEY and CDR2 SMNVEV (reference sequence).

A single count supports this clone. J is TRBJ1-2 and V is TRBV6-1; D not certain. CDR1 is MNHNS and CDR2 is SASEGT in the germline V gene. The CDR3 extends over 13 amino acids. V was cut by 2 bases and J by 7 bases, with 11 bases left in between. In DNA form, the CDR3 reads TGTGCCAGCAGTGAATCAACTATCTCTGGCTACACCTTC. Amino acids: CASSESTISGYTF.

This chain links TRBV27 with TRBJ2-5; 10 bases agree with TRBD2. This CDR3 comprises 16 residues. V shed 5 bases, J shed 1 base, and the junction held 7 bases outside the gene matches. Germline assignment: CDR1 MNHEY and CDR2 SMNVEV (reference sequence). CDR3 coding DNA: TGTGCCAGCAGTCCCTCCCAGCGGGAGGGCCAAGAGACCCAGTACTTC. Translated: CASSPSQREGQETQYF.

The rearrangement joins TRBV30 to TRBJ1-4, with D unclear. From germline, CDR1 is GTSNPN and CDR2 SVGIG (reference sequence). This CDR3 region has 12 residues. The CDR3 sequence: CAAGRTNEKLFF. The DNA for the CDR3 is TGTGCAGCGGGGAGGACTAATGAAAAACTGTTTTTT. Drawing the rest from reference TRBV30 and TRBJ1-4, the complete variable domain is SQTIHQWPATLVQPVGSPLSLECTVEGTSNPNLYWYRQAAGRGLQLLFYSVGIGQISSEVPQNLSASRPQDRQFILSSKKLLLSDSGFYLCAAGRTNEKLFFGSGTQLSVL.

This chain uses TRBV2 with TRBJ2-7; 10 bases map to TRBD1. The V and J ends lost 9 bases and 1 base, in that order; junction bases with no gene match: 6. Germline CDR1 reads SNHLY; CDR2 reads FYNNEI. The CDR3 totals 14 residues. The CDR3 DNA reads as TGTGCCAGGCAACCGGGACAGGGGTCCTACGAGCAGTACTTC. Translation gives CARQPGQGSYEQYF.